Presented here are 6 T cell receptor beta chains from one specimen sequenced in a study of cytomegalovirus exposure and HLA in healthy donors. Primers for the PCR totalled 60 Vbeta and 13 Jbeta. Some clones are missing from TCRdb's copy, which holds only in-frame ones; the method was immunoSEQ multiplex PCR. Among 100,000 to 150,000 clones listed, around 69% were seen once. The sample was PBMCs. These TCRs come from a man aged 50-60 years in good health and CMV-seropositive.

The chain carries TRBV15 and TRBJ2-7; TRBD2 aligns across 8 bases. The germline gives CDR1 LNHNV, CDR2 YYDKDF (reference sequence). V dropped 1 base and J dropped 0; count of bases not matched to a gene: 5. CDR3 length equals 16 residues. The DNA for the CDR3 is TGTGCCACCAGCAGAGGAGAGACTAGCGCCTCCTACGAGCAGTACTTC. Residues: CATSRGETSASYEQYF.

The rearrangement joins TRBV5-1 to TRBJ2-5; D is unclear. The CDR3 length is 13 residues. V was cut by 2 bases and J by 2 bases, with 7 bases left in between. Per the germline V gene, CDR1 is SGHRS and CDR2 is YFSETQ. The CDR3 DNA reads TGCGCCAGCAGCTTTGAACAGCAAGAGACCCAGTACTTC. It encodes CASSFEQQETQYF.

The chain links TRBV5-1 to TRBJ1-1, with D possibly TRBD1 on 5 matching bases. Germline-derived CDR1 and CDR2 are SGHRS and YFSETQ. The CDR3 contains 13 residues. V was shortened by 0 bases and J by 3 bases, with 6 bases between the two germline ends. The CDR3 nucleotides read TGCGCCAGCAGCTTGGTGACAGACACTGAAGCTTTCTTT. Translation: CASSLVTDTEAFF.

The chain recombines TRBV28 with TRBJ1-5, with TRBD1 matching over 7 bases. The germline V gene encodes CDR1 MDHEN and CDR2 SYDVKM. The CDR3 totals 14 residues. The V segment lost 6 bases and the J segment 7 bases; nucleotides outside the gene matches: 9. As DNA, the CDR3 is TGTGCCAGCAGCTCAAGGGGGCTTGGGCAGCCCCAGCATTTT. This encodes CASSSRGLGQPQHF.

The rearrangement links TRBV5-4 to TRBJ2-1; 12 bases match TRBD2. This CDR3 has 16 amino acids. The junction had 9 bases not matched to a gene; V was cut back by 4 bases and J by 7 bases. The germline V gene has CDR1 SGHNT and CDR2 YYREEE (reference sequence). CDR3 DNA: TGTGCCAGCAGCCCGCCCGGGACTAGCGGGTTAAATGAGCAGTTCTTC. Amino acid sequence: CASSPPGTSGLNEQFF.

This chain joins TRBV2 and TRBJ1-5; TRBD1 is a possible D gene (5 bases). CDR3 size: 14 residues. Trimming cost V 5 bases and J 2 bases, with 10 bases left between them. The germline gives CDR1 SNHLY, CDR2 FYNNEI. CDR3 loop: CASSSRQRNQPQHF. The CDR3 DNA follows: TGTGCCAGCAGTAGTAGACAGCGCAATCAGCCCCAGCATTTT. Complete variable domain (other parts from reference TRBV2 and TRBJ1-5): EPEVTQTPSHQVTQMGQEVILRCVPISNHLYFYWYRQILGQKVEFLVSFYNNEISEKSEIFDDQFSVERPDGSNFTLKIRSTKLEDSAMYFCASSSRQRNQPQHFGDGTRLSIL.